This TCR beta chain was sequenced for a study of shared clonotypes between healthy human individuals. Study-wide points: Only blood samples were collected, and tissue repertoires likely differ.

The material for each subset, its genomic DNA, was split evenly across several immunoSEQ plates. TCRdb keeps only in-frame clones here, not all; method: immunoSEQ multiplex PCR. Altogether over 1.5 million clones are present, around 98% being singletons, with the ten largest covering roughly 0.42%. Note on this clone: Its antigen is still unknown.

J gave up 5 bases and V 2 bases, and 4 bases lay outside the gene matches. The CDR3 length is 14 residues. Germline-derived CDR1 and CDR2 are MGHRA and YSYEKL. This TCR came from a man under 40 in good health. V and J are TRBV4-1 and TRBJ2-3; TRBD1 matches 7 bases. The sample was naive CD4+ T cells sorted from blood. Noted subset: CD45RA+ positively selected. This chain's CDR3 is CASSQQQGIDTQYF. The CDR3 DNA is TGCGCCAGCAGCCAACAACAGGGGATAGATACGCAGTATTTT.